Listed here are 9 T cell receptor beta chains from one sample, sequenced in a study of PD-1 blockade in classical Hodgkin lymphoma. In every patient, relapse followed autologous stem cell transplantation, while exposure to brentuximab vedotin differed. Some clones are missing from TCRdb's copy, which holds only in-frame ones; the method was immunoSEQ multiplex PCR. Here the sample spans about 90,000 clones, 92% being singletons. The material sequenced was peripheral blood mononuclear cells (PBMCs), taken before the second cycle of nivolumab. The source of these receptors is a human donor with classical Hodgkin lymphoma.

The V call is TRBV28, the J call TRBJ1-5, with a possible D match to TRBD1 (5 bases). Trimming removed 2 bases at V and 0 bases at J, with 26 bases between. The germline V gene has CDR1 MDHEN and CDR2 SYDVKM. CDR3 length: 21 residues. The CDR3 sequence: CASSLPQRGGMVFSSNQPQHF. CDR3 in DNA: TGTGCCAGCAGTTTACCACAGCGTGGGGGGATGGTGTTCTCTAGCAATCAGCCCCAGCATTTT.

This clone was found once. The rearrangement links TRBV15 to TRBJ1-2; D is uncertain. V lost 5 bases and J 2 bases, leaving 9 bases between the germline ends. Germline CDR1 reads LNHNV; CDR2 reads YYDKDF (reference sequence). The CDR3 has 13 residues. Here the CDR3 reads CATSARENYGYTF. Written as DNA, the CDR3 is TGTGCCACCAGCGCCCGTGAGAACTATGGCTACACCTTC.

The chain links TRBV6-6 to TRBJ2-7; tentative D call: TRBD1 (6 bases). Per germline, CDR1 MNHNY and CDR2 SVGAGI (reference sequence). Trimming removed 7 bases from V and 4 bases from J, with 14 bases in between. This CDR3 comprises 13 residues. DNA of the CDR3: TGTGCCAGCAACCAGGGGTTGTGGTACGAGCAGTACTTC. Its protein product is CASNQGLWYEQYF.

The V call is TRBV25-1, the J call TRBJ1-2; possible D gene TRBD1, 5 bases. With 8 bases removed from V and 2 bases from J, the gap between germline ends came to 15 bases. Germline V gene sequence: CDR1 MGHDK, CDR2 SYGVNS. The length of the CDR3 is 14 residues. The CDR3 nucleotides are TGTGCCAGCCGCTCGGACACCCAAAACTATGGCTACACCTTC. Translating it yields CASRSDTQNYGYTF.

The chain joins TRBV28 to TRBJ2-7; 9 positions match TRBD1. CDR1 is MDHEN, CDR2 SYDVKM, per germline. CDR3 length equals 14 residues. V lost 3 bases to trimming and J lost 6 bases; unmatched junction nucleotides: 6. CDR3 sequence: CASSLGTGLSEQYF. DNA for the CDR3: TGTGCCAGCAGTTTGGGGACAGGGTTGAGCGAGCAGTACTTC.

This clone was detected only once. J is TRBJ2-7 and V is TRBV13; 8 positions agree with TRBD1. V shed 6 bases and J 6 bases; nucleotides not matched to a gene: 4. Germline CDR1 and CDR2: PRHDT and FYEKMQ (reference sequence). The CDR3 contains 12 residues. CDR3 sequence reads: CASRDRAGEQYF. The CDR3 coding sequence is TGTGCCAGCAGGGACAGGGCGGGCGAGCAGTACTTC.

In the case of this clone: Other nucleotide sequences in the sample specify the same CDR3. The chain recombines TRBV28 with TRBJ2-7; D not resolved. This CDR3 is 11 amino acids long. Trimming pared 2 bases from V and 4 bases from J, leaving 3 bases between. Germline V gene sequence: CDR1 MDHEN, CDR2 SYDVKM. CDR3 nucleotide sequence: TGTGCCAGCAGTTTAGGGTACGAGCAGTACTTC. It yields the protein CASSLGYEQYF.

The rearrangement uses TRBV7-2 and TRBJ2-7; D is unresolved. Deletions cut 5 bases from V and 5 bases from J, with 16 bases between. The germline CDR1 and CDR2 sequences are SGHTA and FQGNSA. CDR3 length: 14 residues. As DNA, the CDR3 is TGTGCCAGCAGCCGCCTGGGTCCGCAAAACGAGCAGTACTTC. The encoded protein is CASSRLGPQNEQYF.

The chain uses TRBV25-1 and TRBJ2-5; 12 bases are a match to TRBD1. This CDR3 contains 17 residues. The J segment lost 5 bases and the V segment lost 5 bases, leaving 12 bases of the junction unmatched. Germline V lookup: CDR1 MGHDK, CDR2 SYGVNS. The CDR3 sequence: CASSISGTGGDGETQYF. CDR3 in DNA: TGTGCCAGCAGTATTTCCGGGACAGGGGGCGATGGCGAGACCCAGTACTTC.